The 13 T cell receptor beta chains in this list originate from one sample, sequenced in a study of blood T cells in healthy people across ages. The second PCR ran 7 to 11 cycles with a sample-barcoded 5' primer and J-beta primers. TCRdb called the 5' RACE reads again in MiXCR, with one record for every CDR3 protein. This sample has approximately 360,000 distinct CDR3 sequences, with 52% found just once. The sequenced material came from blood. Receptors originate from a man aged 55 to 70 in good health.

In the case of this clonotype: The junction departs from the called germline gene at one end, perhaps through a read error. This chain connects TRBV29-1 to TRBJ2-3; either TRBD1 or TRBD2 may supply D (5 bases each). The germline CDR1 and CDR2 sequences are SQVTM and ANQGSEA. The CDR3 has 15 residues. CDR3 amino acids: CSVGGWDRGADMQYF. The CDR3 coding sequence is TGCAGCGTTGGAGGATGGGACCGTGGTGCAGATATGCAGTATTTT.

This clonotype was detected a few times. J is TRBJ1-2 and V is TRBV27; 10 bases agree with TRBD1. CDR1 is MNHEY and CDR2 is SMNVEV in the germline V gene (reference sequence). This CDR3 has 13 residues. V lost 10 bases to trimming and J lost 4 bases; unmatched junction nucleotides: 6. In DNA form, the CDR3 reads TGTGCCACCAGGGGGACAGGGGCCTATGGCTACACCTTC. It encodes CATRGTGAYGYTF.

This clonotype was detected once. This sequence joins TRBV6-1 and TRBJ1-6; a weak D match, TRBD1 (5 bases). The germline gives CDR1 MNHNS, CDR2 SASEGT. The CDR3 contains 15 residues. V was pared by 3 bases and J by 8 bases, with 14 bases between. CDR3 in DNA: TGTGCCAGCAGTGACCTCCGGGACGCCTATTCACCCCTCCACTTT. It is translated as CASSDLRDAYSPLHF.

Ten or more counts support this clonotype. The J gene is TRBJ1-2, the V gene TRBV29-1; 9 nucleotides match TRBD1. The junction had 2 bases not matched to a gene; V was cut back by 3 bases and J by 0 bases. This CDR3 is built from 14 residues. Germline loops: CDR1 SQVTM, CDR2 ANQGSEA. The CDR3 spells CSVDDRGANYGYTF. The CDR3 DNA is TGCAGCGTTGACGACAGGGGGGCTAACTATGGCTACACCTTC.

This clonotype was counted only a few times. The chain recombines TRBV20-1 with TRBJ2-3, with 9 bases lining up with TRBD1. From germline, CDR1 is DFQATT and CDR2 SNEGSKA (reference sequence). J lost 5 bases, V lost 5 bases, and 11 bases had no gene match. The CDR3 runs to 15 residues. CDR3 region: CSAPARQGGKDTQYF. CDR3 coding DNA: TGCAGTGCTCCTGCCCGACAGGGGGGTAAAGATACGCAGTATTTT.

In its sample, this clonotype was seen many times. CDR3 residues: CSVDGGTSGSTDTQYF. CDR3 in DNA: TGCAGCGTTGATGGAGGGACTAGCGGGAGTACAGATACGCAGTATTTT. This chain connects TRBV29-1 to TRBJ2-3; 14 bases are shared with TRBD2. CDR1 and CDR2 from the germline V gene are SQVTM and ANQGSEA. V lost 3 bases and J lost 3; bases outside the gene matches: 5. This CDR3 has 16 residues.

This chain joins TRBV15 and TRBJ1-4, with unresolved D. This CDR3 is 15 amino acids long. V lost 1 base and J lost 8, with 14 bases in between. Germline CDR1 LNHNV, CDR2 YYDKDF (reference sequence). CDR3 region: CATSRAIPGEEKLFF. CDR3 DNA: TGTGCCACCAGCAGAGCCATACCTGGGGAGGAAAAACTGTTTTTT.

The chain combines TRBV4-2 with TRBJ2-3; 10 bases are shared with TRBD2. The V segment lost 0 bases and the J segment 1 base; nucleotides outside the gene matches: 10. The CDR3 covers 19 residues. CDR1 and CDR2 (germline): LGHNA, YNFKEQ. The CDR3 protein is CASSQDSSGRALGTDTQYF. CDR3 DNA sequence: TGTGCCAGCAGCCAAGATAGCAGCGGGAGGGCCCTCGGCACAGATACGCAGTATTTT.

This CDR3 reads CASSLLAKPYEQYF. CDR3 sequence (DNA): TGCGCCAGCAGCTTGTTAGCGAAACCCTACGAGCAGTACTTC. The chain has TRBV5-1 and TRBJ2-7; D might be TRBD2 (5 bases). The CDR3 is 14 residues long. Between the trimmed V and J ends, which lost 1 base and 2 bases, there was a span of 10 bases. Germline V lookup: CDR1 SGHRS, CDR2 YFSETQ.

This chain uses TRBV20-1 with TRBJ2-1; possible D gene TRBD2, 7 bases. CDR3 length equals 15 residues. Germline V gene sequence: CDR1 DFQATT, CDR2 SNEGSKA (reference sequence). Trimming took 1 base from V and 7 from J, leaving 17 bases between them. CDR3 nucleotide sequence: TGCAGTGCTAGAGTTAGGAGGGGGGGATGTAATGAGCAGTTCTTC. Protein sequence: CSARVRRGGCNEQFF.

The V gene is TRBV6-5, the J gene TRBJ2-7, with 10 bases identical to TRBD2. CDR1 and CDR2 (germline): MNHEY, SVGAGI. J lost 1 base, V lost 4 bases, and 7 bases had no gene match. The CDR3 is 16 amino acids. CDR3 nucleotide sequence: TGTGCCAGCAGTTGGGAGCGGGAGGGTAGGTCCTACGAGCAGTACTTC. Its protein is CASSWEREGRSYEQYF.

V is TRBV29-1 and J is TRBJ1-2; possible D gene TRBD1, 5 bases. Trimming left V 6 bases short and J 4 bases short, with 12 bases between. CDR1 and CDR2 from the germline V gene are SQVTM and ANQGSEA. This CDR3 region has 12 residues. Written as DNA, the CDR3 is TGCAGCGTCGGGGACGGGCCCTATGGCTACACCTTC. Amino acid sequence: CSVGDGPYGYTF. Supplemented by reference TRBV29-1 and TRBJ1-2, the full variable domain reads SAVISQKPSRDICQRGTSLTIQCQVDSQVTMMFWYRQQPGQSLTLIATANQGSEATYESGFVIDKFPISRPNLTFSTLTVSNMSPEDSSIYLCSVGDGPYGYTFGSGTRLTVV.

The genes are TRBV7-9 and TRBJ1-5; D is ambiguous. The CDR3 extends over 15 amino acids. CDR1 SEHNR and CDR2 FQNEAQ come from the germline V gene (reference sequence). The V and J ends lost 0 bases and 3 bases respectively, with 9 bases between them. DNA of the CDR3: TGTGCCAGCAGCTTAGCTGCCGGGCACAATCAGCCCCAGCATTTT. This translates into CASSLAAGHNQPQHF.